The following is a T cell receptor (beta chain) sequence with its context. This sample is part of a study of blood T cell repertoires in COVID-19. Study-wide background: Italy, Spain and the United States were the sources of the convalescent and acute COVID-19 samples. Sources were T cells, B-cell-depleted T cells, or PBMCs; the material itself was cDNA or gDNA.

Libraries were prepared by immunoSEQ multiplex PCR; TCRdb keeps only in-frame clonotypes and omits some of them. The sample has approximately 230,000 clones, 86% seen once. J lost 5 bases, V lost 4 bases, and 11 bases had no gene match. Germline loops: CDR1 SGHNT, CDR2 YYREEE (reference sequence). The CDR3 extends over 16 amino acids. Input material: peripheral blood. The receptor comes from a man aged 25 to 40 who had recovered from COVID-19. The chain is built from TRBV5-4 and TRBJ2-7; TRBD2 aligns across 11 bases. The CDR3 DNA follows: TGTGCCAGCAGCCCCTCCCAACTAGCGGGGGCCGACGAGCAGTACTTC. Protein product: CASSPSQLAGADEQYF.